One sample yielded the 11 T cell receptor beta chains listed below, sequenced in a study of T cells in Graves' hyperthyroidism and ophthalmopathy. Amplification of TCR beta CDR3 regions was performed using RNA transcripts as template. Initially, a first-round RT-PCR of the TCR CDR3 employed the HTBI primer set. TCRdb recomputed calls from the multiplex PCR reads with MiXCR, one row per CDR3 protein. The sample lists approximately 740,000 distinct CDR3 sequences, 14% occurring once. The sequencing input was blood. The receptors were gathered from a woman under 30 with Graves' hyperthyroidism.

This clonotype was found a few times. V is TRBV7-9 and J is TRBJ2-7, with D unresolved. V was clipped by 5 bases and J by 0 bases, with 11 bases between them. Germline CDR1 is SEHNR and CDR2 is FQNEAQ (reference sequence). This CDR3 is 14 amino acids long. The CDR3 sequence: CASSLSSRSYEQYF. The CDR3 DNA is TGTGCCAGCAGCCTGAGTAGTCGCTCCTACGAGCAGTACTTC.

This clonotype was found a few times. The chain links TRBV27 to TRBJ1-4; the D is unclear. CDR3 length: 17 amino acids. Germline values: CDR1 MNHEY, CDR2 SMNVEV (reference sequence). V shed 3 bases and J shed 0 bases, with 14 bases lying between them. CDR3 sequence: CASSFSRTDPTNEKLFF. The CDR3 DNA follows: TGTGCCAGCAGTTTTTCCCGGACCGACCCAACTAATGAAAAACTGTTTTTT.

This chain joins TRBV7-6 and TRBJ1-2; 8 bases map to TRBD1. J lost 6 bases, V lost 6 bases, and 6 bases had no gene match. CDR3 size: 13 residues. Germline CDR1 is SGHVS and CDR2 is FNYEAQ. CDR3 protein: CASSSPTGDGYTF. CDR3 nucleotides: TGTGCCAGCAGTTCCCCGACAGGGGATGGCTACACCTTC.

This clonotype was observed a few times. The CDR3, as DNA: TGTGCCAGCTTAGGGGCAGGGGGCAATCCACCCCTCCACTTT. It codes for CASLGAGGNPPLHF. V is TRBV2 and J is TRBJ1-6; TRBD1 matches 8 bases. This CDR3 is 14 amino acids long. Unmatched junction bases numbered 11, after V lost 8 bases and J lost 11 bases. The germline V gene encodes CDR1 SNHLY and CDR2 FYNNEI.

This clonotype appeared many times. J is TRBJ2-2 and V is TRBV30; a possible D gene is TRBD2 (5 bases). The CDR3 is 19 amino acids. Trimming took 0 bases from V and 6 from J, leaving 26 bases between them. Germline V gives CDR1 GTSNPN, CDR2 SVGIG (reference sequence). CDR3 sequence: CAWSVLTPPIHQLAGELFF. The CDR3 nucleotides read TGTGCCTGGAGTGTACTCACACCCCCGATACATCAACTAGCCGGGGAGCTGTTTTTT.

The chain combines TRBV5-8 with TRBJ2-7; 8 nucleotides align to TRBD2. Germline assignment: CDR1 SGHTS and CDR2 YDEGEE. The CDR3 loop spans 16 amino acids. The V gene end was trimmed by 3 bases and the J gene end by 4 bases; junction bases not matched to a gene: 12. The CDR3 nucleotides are TGTGCCAGCAGCTCCCCGTTTAGCGGGATAAATTACGAGCAGTACTTC. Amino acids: CASSSPFSGINYEQYF.

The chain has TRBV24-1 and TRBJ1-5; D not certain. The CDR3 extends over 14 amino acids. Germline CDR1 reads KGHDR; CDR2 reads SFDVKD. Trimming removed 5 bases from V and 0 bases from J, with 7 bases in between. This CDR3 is CATSGASSNQPQHF. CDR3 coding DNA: TGTGCCACCAGTGGAGCCAGTAGCAATCAGCCCCAGCATTTT.

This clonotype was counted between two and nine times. The CDR3: CASSQAWDSGYEQYF. CDR3 coding DNA: TGTGCCAGCAGCCAAGCCTGGGATTCAGGCTACGAGCAGTACTTC. This sequence joins TRBV4-2 and TRBJ2-7; no clear D gene. With 1 base removed from V and 3 bases from J, the gap between germline ends came to 13 bases. Germline-derived CDR1 and CDR2 are LGHNA and YNFKEQ. The CDR3 loop spans 15 amino acids.

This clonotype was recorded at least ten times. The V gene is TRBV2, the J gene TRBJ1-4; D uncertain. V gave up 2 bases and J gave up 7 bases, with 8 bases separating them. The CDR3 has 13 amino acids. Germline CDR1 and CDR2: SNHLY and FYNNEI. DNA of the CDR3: TGTGCCAGCAGTGAAAGGACTCTTGAAAAACTGTTTTTT. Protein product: CASSERTLEKLFF.

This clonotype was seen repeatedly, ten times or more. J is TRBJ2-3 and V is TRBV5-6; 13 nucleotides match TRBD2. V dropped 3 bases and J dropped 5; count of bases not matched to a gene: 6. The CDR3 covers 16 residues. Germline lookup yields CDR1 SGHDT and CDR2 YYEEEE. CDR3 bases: TGTGCCAGCAGCTCCGGACTAGCGGGAGTGGGAGATACGCAGTATTTT. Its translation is CASSSGLAGVGDTQYF.

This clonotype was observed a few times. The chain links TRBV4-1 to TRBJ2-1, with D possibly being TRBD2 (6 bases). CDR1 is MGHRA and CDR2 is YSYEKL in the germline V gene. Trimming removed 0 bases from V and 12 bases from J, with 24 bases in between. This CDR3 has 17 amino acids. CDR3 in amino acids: CASSQEGWRALQTAQFF. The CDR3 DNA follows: TGCGCCAGCAGCCAAGAAGGATGGAGGGCTCTCCAAACTGCGCAGTTCTTC.